The 8 T cell receptor beta chains below come from one sample, sequenced in a study of T cell responses to AZD1222 COVID-19 vaccine (dated by TCRdb to the early 2020s). Sample time point, as interpreted from the label and publication: baseline before first vaccination. The library was produced with the immunoSEQ multiplex PCR assay. Drawn from immuneACCESS, this table holds only the in-frame rearrangements with V and J called that TCRdb kept. Clones are partly lost; checked studies trace under half to an unresolved V gene and leave the rest unexplained. Across this sample there are 150,000 to 180,000 clones, with roughly nine tenths seen only once. Approximately 17% of the sample belongs to the ten largest clones. The sequencing here drew on peripheral blood, taken on day 0 of AZD1222 vaccination. The receptors stem from an adult in good health.

The chain recombines TRBV7-9 with TRBJ1-4; the match to TRBD1 covers 7 bases. Germline CDR1 and CDR2: SEHNR and FQNEAQ (reference sequence). The CDR3 is made up of 13 amino acids. V shed 4 bases, J shed 8 bases, and the junction held 4 bases outside the gene matches. The CDR3 loop reads CASSSEQGEKLFF. DNA of the CDR3: TGTGCCAGCAGCTCGGAACAGGGGGAAAAACTGTTTTTT.

Only one count was recorded for this clone. The V gene is TRBV5-5, the J gene TRBJ1-1; 7 nucleotides match TRBD1. CDR1 is SGHKS and CDR2 is YYEKEE in the germline V gene (reference sequence). The CDR3 totals 16 residues. V trimming: 5 bases; J trimming: 3 bases; junction bases outside the gene matches: 13. In nucleotides, the CDR3 is TGTGCCAGCAGTACGAACAGGGGCACCTATGACACTGAAGCTTTCTTT. Protein product: CASSTNRGTYDTEAFF.

The chain couples TRBV5-1 to TRBJ2-7; 10 bases line up with TRBD2. V was clipped by 5 bases and J by 5 bases; unmatched bases: 4. Germline CDR1 SGHRS, CDR2 YFSETQ. The CDR3 is 13 amino acids. Written as DNA, the CDR3 is TGCGCCAGCAGAAGCGGGAGGGCTGACGAGCAGTACTTC. Amino acids: CASRSGRADEQYF.

The chain couples TRBV11-2 to TRBJ1-3; perhaps TRBD1 as D (5 bases). The germline CDR1 and CDR2 sequences are SGHAT and FQNNGV. Trimming cost V 4 bases and J 4 bases, with 14 bases left between them. The CDR3 loop spans 15 amino acids. In DNA, the CDR3 is TGTGCCAGCAGCTCATCCCGCCAGGGCGGAAACACCATATATTTT. It specifies CASSSSRQGGNTIYF.

V and J are TRBV6-5 and TRBJ2-3, with a weak D call TRBD2 (5 bases). CDR3 length: 15 residues. V was trimmed by 8 bases and J by 0 bases, leaving 15 bases between them. Per the germline V gene, CDR1 is MNHEY and CDR2 is SVGAGI. The CDR3 here is CASSLLSGSTDTQYF. CDR3 in DNA: TGTGCCAGCTCCCTGTTAAGCGGAAGCACAGATACGCAGTATTTT.

V is TRBV29-1 and J is TRBJ2-5, with no clear D. The CDR3 is made up of 12 amino acids. The V and J ends lost 1 base and 4 bases respectively, with 7 bases between them. Germline lookup yields CDR1 SQVTM and CDR2 ANQGSEA. The CDR3 bases are TGCAGCGTTGAAGGCAGATCAGAGACCCAGTACTTC. Translation gives CSVEGRSETQYF.

The chain carries TRBV9 and TRBJ1-3, with D unclear. The V end lost 4 bases, the J end lost 6 bases, and 14 bases lay between the germline ends. The CDR3 contains 14 residues. Germline lookup yields CDR1 SGDLS and CDR2 YYNGEE. CDR3 in amino acids: CASSPPGLLNTIYF. The CDR3, as DNA: TGTGCCAGCAGCCCACCGGGGTTGTTAAACACCATATATTTT.

This clone came up many times. The V call is TRBV7-9, the J call TRBJ1-2; D is possibly TRBD1 (5 bases). Germline CDR1 SEHNR, CDR2 FQNEAQ (reference sequence). The CDR3 contains 14 residues. V lost 5 bases and J lost 3, with 13 bases in between. CDR3 residues: CASSMAGSDYGYTF. Here the CDR3 DNA reads TGTGCCAGCAGCATGGCAGGGTCCGACTATGGCTACACCTTC.